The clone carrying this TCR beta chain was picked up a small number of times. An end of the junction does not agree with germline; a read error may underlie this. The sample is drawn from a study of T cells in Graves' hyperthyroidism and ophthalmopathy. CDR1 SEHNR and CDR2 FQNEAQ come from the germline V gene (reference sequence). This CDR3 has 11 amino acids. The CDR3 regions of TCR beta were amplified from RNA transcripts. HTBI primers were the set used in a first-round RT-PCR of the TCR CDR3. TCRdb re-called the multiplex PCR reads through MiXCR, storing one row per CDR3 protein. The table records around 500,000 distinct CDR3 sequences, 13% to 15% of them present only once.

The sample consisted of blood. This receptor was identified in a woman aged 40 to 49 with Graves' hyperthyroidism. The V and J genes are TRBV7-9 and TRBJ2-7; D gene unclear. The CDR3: CASSVTYERYF. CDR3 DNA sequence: TGTGCCAGCAGCGTTACCTACGAGCGGTACTTC.